This T cell receptor beta chain was sequenced in a study of cytomegalovirus exposure and HLA in healthy donors (dated by TCRdb to about 2017). Turning to the overall study: In an earlier analysis of about 560 of the donors, about 270 Gb of sequence data and 90 million to 120 million unique TCR beta sequences from roughly 190 million T cells were reported. The number of typed donors differed by locus: about 620-640 for A, B, C, DRB1 and DQB1; approximately 540 for DQA1; approximately 600 for DPA1; and some 470 for DPB1. In a later analysis, previously published TCR beta repertoires from fewer than 750 donors were re-analyzed and high-resolution HLA genotyping was added so that TCR occurrence patterns could be studied. A few DR-DQ haplotypes were treated as single units for association and clustering because of strong linkage in the cohort. A later genetic analysis used genome-wide SNP genotypes for about 55% of the 666 donors, treating that subset as a discovery cohort. An early release covering roughly 600 HLA-typed donors comprised about 320 gigabases of sequencing data and 85 million or so unique TCR sequences. The T cell repertoires of several hundred subjects were profiled by immunosequencing and related to cytomegalovirus serostatus. High-throughput TCR immunosequencing, statistical association of individual TCRs with disease status, and machine learning were combined to predict cytomegalovirus infection status. The aim of the study was to test whether cataloging public T cell receptors could identify signatures of past pathogen exposure. An earlier analysis of 587 of the donors applied high-throughput TCR beta sequencing to assess whether each TCR beta V gene segment acted as functional or pseudogenic. Rather than using new phenotypic data, the later analysis identified candidate immune exposures from TCR beta sequences and from how often those sequences occurred across donors. The genetic ancestry cluster associated with self-reported Caucasian donors included 81% of the approximately 410 genotyped donors. Class I and class II HLA loci were covered by the typing at four-digit resolution. A separate validation cohort of 90 to 150 different subjects was used in addition to the roughly 640-subject first cohort. Among a few hundred genotyped donors of the cohort, an average of 235,054 unique TCR beta nucleotide sequences were sequenced per donor, about a sixth of them non-productive. Every discovery cohort repertoire had been produced on one sequencing platform. Donor age, sex, ethnicity and CMV serostatus were compiled alongside the repertoire data. The investigation overall reported the following: In a later analysis, most CMV-associated TCR beta chains were found to appear HLA-restricted, with HLA associations seemingly driven largely by CMV exposure. A later analysis found that HLA-associated TCR beta chains were more clonally expanded and had lower generation probabilities than equally common non-associated chains. Most TCR sequences were seen in very few donors, while some public TCRs were found in many individuals. According to a later analysis, parvovirus B19, influenza, CMV and Epstein-Barr virus appeared linked to several top co-occurrence clusters. Strong co-occurrence of HLA alleles, especially DR and DQ, made assigning TCR associations to individual alleles difficult. It was suggested by the authors that the approach could potentially be generalized to other disease states and immunological phenotypes. Some IMGT-functional V segments, including TRBV6-2 and TRBV6-3, could not be distinguished by the 87-base-pair reads and were therefore excluded. The only immune exposure information available for the cohort was CMV serostatus. Cytomegalovirus status was reported to be diagnosed by the classifier with high specificity and sensitivity in both the original and validation cohorts. Specific HLA alleles were associated with over 15,000 TCR beta sequences at a false discovery rate of 0.05 in a later analysis. In an earlier analysis of 587 of the donors, most TCR beta V segments were observed in productive rearrangements about 90% or about 30% of the time, broadly matching IMGT annotations. A further reported finding was that TCR beta sequences accurately predicted the HLA-A and HLA-B alleles for most subjects in the first cohort. Presence/absence analyses assumed roughly uniform sequencing depth across donors, an assumption that may not hold. An association between a missense DCLRE1C variant and V-gene and J-gene trimming of TCR beta chains was found in a later genetic analysis and replicated in an independent cohort. Because counts were too low, seventeen rarely observed V segments, including chromosome 9 orphons, were left out of the earlier analysis of 587 of the donors. A cluster of highly shared sequence variants was judged likely to represent a technical artifact of the sequencing pipeline. In the study, approximately 150 TCR beta chains were listed as associated with cytomegalovirus. Linkage disequilibrium might explain the correlated functional status among segregating V segments, but an unknown experimental factor could not be ruled out. Because HLA typing was unavailable for some donors at each locus, only the typed subset was used in association tests. Only TCR beta chains were sequenced in this cohort, and the absence of alpha or paired-chain data limited detectable features. According to a later analysis, TCR association rates differed among HLA loci, with DRB1 alleles showing the most associated TCRs and HLA-C alleles showing the fewest. A few of the identified cytomegalovirus-associated TCR beta chains were confirmed in vitro to be specific for cytomegalovirus antigens. Compared with the roughly 710-donor mean, donors in an Asian-associated ancestry cluster had fewer N-insertions in productive TCRs, according to a later genetic analysis.

Taken from the germline V gene, the CDR1 and CDR2 loops are SNHLY and FYNNEI. The CDR3 numbers 13 residues from cysteine through phenylalanine. Only the CDR3 portion is preserved as DNA: 39 bases, with reading frame beginning at the first base. The trim is 5 bases for V and 3 bases for J, with a gap of 11 bases between the germline ends. The library was obtained by the immunoSEQ multiplex PCR assay. A mixture of 60 forward primers for TCR Vbeta segments and 13 reverse primers for TCR Jbeta segments was used in the multiplex PCR. The CDR3 region of rearranged TCR beta genes was amplified from genomic DNA with a multiplex PCR assay. Amplified TCR beta libraries were sequenced as 87-base-pair reads on the Illumina HiSeq System. The original methods were these. In a later analysis, 70 million to 95 million unique TCR beta chains were counted across the 650 to 750 repertoires, and some 10 million of these chains were shared by at least two donors. A nearest-neighbor algorithm error-corrected the raw reads and collapsed the reads into unique sequences, merging closely related sequences to remove PCR and sequencing errors. CDR3 sequences were aligned to IMGT reference sequences to assign V, D and J gene segments. For a sequence to be retained, a match of at least six nucleotides to both a V gene segment and a J gene segment was required. Rearrangements were called productive when the CDR3 lacked stop codons and stayed in frame with V and J; all others were non-productive. CDR3 was defined by IMGT convention, running from the second conserved V-encoded cysteine to the conserved J-encoded phenylalanine. The earlier analysis of some 600 of the donors excluded sequences that lacked an unambiguous match to a single V gene segment. An earlier analysis of a few hundred of the donors called V segments functional above 56.7% productive rearrangements and segregating when the between-donor standard deviation exceeded 5%. A statistical classification framework was built for diagnosing cytomegalovirus status from the catalog of TCR beta chain sequences. V and J gene assignment, in a later analysis, came from comparing TCR nucleotide sequences with IMGT/GENE-DB human TR gene sequences. A later analysis assigned CDR3 sequences and most-parsimonious VDJ recombination scenarios with the TCRdist pipeline. In a later analysis, every TCR beta chain was defined by the combination of its CDR3 amino acid sequence and its V-gene family, and reads without a unique V-gene family were dropped. To address suspected cross-contamination and a sequencing artifact, a later analysis removed under 600 highly shared, low-generation-probability nucleotide sequences. A later analysis calculated a clonal expansion index for each public chain from normalized within-repertoire ranks of inferred template counts. In a later analysis, generation probabilities were computed with a VDJ recombination model fitted to out-of-frame rearrangements, and the resulting probabilities were checked against IGoR. In a later analysis, TCR-TCR, TCR-HLA and TCR-CMV co-occurrence was scored with hypergeometric tests, and a repertoire-size bias correction was applied to TCR pairs. A later analysis estimated false discovery rates by permuting HLA or CMV assignments 20 times. In a later analysis, co-occurring TCRs were grouped using DBSCAN, and TCRdist sequence similarity was added for clustering within HLA-allele-positive subsets. Co-occurrence clustering excluded repertoires with fewer than 30,000 or more than 120,000 public chains, plus five with anomalous nucleotide sharing. Sourced from immuneACCESS, this table was stored by TCRdb with only in-frame sequences that have V and J called. A share of the clones is absent; for the studies checked, an unresolved V gene accounts for under half, and the remainder has no known explanation. D and trimming were read from the DNA, whereas the V and J calls and clone size are those reported in that table. The sample table holds 150,000 to 200,000 clones, of which roughly 68% were seen once. Less than 11% of the sample lies in the top ten.

Regarding this clone: This receptor's antigen is unknown. No base quality values were provided; no much bigger clone lies one nucleotide off.

The cohort comprised 550 to 700 healthy bone marrow donors. At the time of sampling, every cohort member was nominally healthy, though immune exposures that went unrecorded were likely present. The donor was CMV seropositive and belonged to the group of 250 to 300 seropositive cohort members. Every donor gave a peripheral blood sample, and the peripheral blood mononuclear cells from that sample were used for TCR beta sequencing. Genomic DNA extraction from the blood cell samples was performed with the Qiagen DNeasy Blood Extraction Kit. The sequence links TRBV2 to TRBJ2-7; the D gene is perhaps TRBD2, from 6 matching bases. The sample taken for sequencing was PBMCs. The receptor comes from a man younger than 45 in good health and CMV-seropositive. CDR3 loop: CASSFQAGYEQYF. The DNA sequence is TGTGCCAGCAGTTTCCAAGCGGGCTACGAGCAGTACTTC.